This TCR beta chain was sequenced during a study of cytomegalovirus exposure and HLA in healthy donors (dated 2017 in TCRdb). Background on the whole study: According to an earlier analysis of several hundred of the donors, about 170 million T cells yielded roughly 100 million unique TCR beta sequences and around 280 Gb of sequence data. A later genetic analysis took genome-wide SNP genotypes for about three fifths of the 666 donors and used that subset as a discovery cohort. Both class I and class II loci were covered by HLA typing, at four-digit resolution. The study aimed to test whether cataloging public T cell receptors could reveal signatures of past pathogen exposure. All discovery cohort repertoires had been generated using a single sequencing platform. Across about 370 genotyped donors of the cohort, an average of approximately 240,000 unique TCR beta nucleotide sequences per donor were sequenced, and approximately 17% of those sequences were non-productive. Roughly 300 gigabases of sequencing data and 70 million to 100 million unique TCR sequences were included in an early release covering several hundred HLA-typed donors. Typing coverage varied by locus: roughly 620-640 donors for A, B, C, DRB1 and DQB1; more than 500 for DQA1; more than 600 for DPA1; fewer than 480 for DPB1. Of the 398 genotyped donors, 65% to 90% fell in the genetic ancestry cluster associated with self-reported Caucasian donors. Because of strong linkage in the cohort, roughly five DR-DQ haplotypes were treated as single units for association and clustering. An earlier analysis of several hundred of the donors applied high-throughput TCR beta sequencing to assess whether each TCR beta V gene segment acted as functional or pseudogenic. High-throughput TCR immunosequencing, statistical association of individual TCRs with disease status, and machine learning were combined to predict cytomegalovirus infection status. The study used immunosequencing to profile the T cell repertoires of several hundred subjects and linked those repertoires to cytomegalovirus serostatus. Donor age, sex, ethnicity and CMV serostatus were compiled alongside the repertoire data. Along with the roughly 700-subject first cohort, a separate validation cohort of some 130 different subjects was used. To study patterns of TCR occurrence, a later analysis re-analyzed previously published TCR beta repertoires from 700 or so donors and added high-resolution HLA genotyping. The later analysis used no new phenotypic data to find candidate immune exposures, relying instead on TCR beta sequences and their occurrence across donors.

Concerning this clone itself: The antigen this receptor binds is unknown. No quality values exist for individual bases; no much larger clone is one base distant.

The library relied on the immunoSEQ multiplex PCR assay. For the multiplex PCR, a mixture combining 60 forward primers for TCR Vbeta segments and 13 reverse primers for TCR Jbeta segments was used. Amplification of the CDR3 region of rearranged TCR beta genes was performed with a multiplex PCR assay on genomic DNA. The Illumina HiSeq System was used to sequence the amplified TCR beta libraries as 87-base-pair reads. Concerning the study's data processing: A later analysis tallied 70 million to 100 million unique TCR beta chains across the 700 or so repertoires, and 10 million to 11 million of those chains were shared by two or more donors. To remove PCR and sequencing errors, raw reads were error-corrected and collapsed into unique sequences using a nearest-neighbor algorithm that merged closely related sequences. To assign V, D and J gene segments, CDR3 sequences were aligned to IMGT reference sequences. For a sequence to be retained, a match of at least six nucleotides was required to both a V gene segment and a J gene segment. A rearrangement counted as productive if the CDR3 had no stop codons and remained in frame with V and J, and every other rearrangement counted as non-productive. CDR3 was defined according to IMGT convention as the region running from the second conserved V-encoded cysteine to the conserved J-encoded phenylalanine. In an earlier analysis of around 600 of the donors, sequences lacking an unambiguous match to a single V gene segment were excluded. In an earlier analysis of a few hundred of the donors, a V segment was called functional when productive rearrangements were above 56.7%, and segregating when the standard deviation between donors exceeded 5%. A statistical classification framework was built for diagnosing cytomegalovirus status from the catalog of TCR beta chain sequences. A later analysis assigned V and J genes by comparing TCR nucleotide sequences with IMGT/GENE-DB human TR gene sequences. A later analysis assigned CDR3 sequences and most-parsimonious VDJ recombination scenarios with the TCRdist pipeline. In a later analysis, every TCR beta chain was defined by the combination of its CDR3 amino acid sequence and its V-gene family, and reads without a unique V-gene family were dropped. To address suspected cross-contamination and a sequencing artifact, a later analysis removed around 590 highly shared, low-generation-probability nucleotide sequences. For each public chain, a later analysis derived a clonal expansion index from normalized ranks of inferred template counts within each repertoire. A later analysis computed generation probabilities with a VDJ recombination model fitted to out-of-frame rearrangements, and checked the results against IGoR. In a later analysis, TCR-TCR, TCR-HLA and TCR-CMV co-occurrence was scored with hypergeometric tests, and a repertoire-size bias correction was applied to TCR pairs. To estimate false discovery rates, a later analysis permuted the HLA or CMV assignments 20 times. In a later analysis, co-occurring TCRs were grouped with DBSCAN, and TCRdist sequence similarity was added when clustering was performed within HLA-allele-positive subsets. Co-occurrence clustering excluded repertoires with fewer than 30,000 or more than 120,000 public chains, plus five with anomalous nucleotide sharing. TCRdb stores this immuneACCESS table with in-frame sequences only. Part of the clones is absent; in the studies checked, under half of the shortfall reflects unresolved V genes, and no reason is known for the rest. V and J calls and clone size are as listed in that table; D and trimming were resolved from the DNA. This sample is represented by 130,000 or so clones; roughly 70% of them were singletons. The ten largest clones represent around 4.7% of the sample.

Here is what the overall study found, with its caveats: HLA typing was unavailable for some donors at each locus, so association tests used only the typed subset. Most CMV-associated TCR beta chains appeared to be HLA-restricted in a later analysis, and the HLA associations seemed to be driven largely by CMV exposure. The cohort was sequenced for TCR beta chains only, and without alpha or paired-chain data the features that could be detected were limited. According to a later analysis, TCR association rates differed among HLA loci, with DRB1 alleles showing the most associated TCRs and HLA-C alleles showing the fewest. Most TCR sequences were seen in very few donors, while some public TCRs were found in many individuals. In a later genetic analysis, a missense DCLRE1C variant was associated with V-gene and J-gene trimming of TCR beta chains, and the association was replicated in an independent cohort. The sequencing pipeline was judged likely to have produced a cluster of highly shared sequence variants as a technical artifact. The study gave a list of under 200 TCR beta chains associated with cytomegalovirus. Several of the top co-occurrence clusters appeared to be linked to parvovirus B19, influenza, CMV and Epstein-Barr virus, according to a later analysis. In both the original and validation cohorts, the classifier was reported to diagnose cytomegalovirus status with high specificity and sensitivity. Roughly uniform sequencing depth across donors was assumed in presence/absence analyses, although this assumption may not hold. The authors suggested that the approach could potentially be extended to other disease states and immunological phenotypes. A few of the identified cytomegalovirus-associated TCR beta chains were confirmed in vitro to be specific for cytomegalovirus antigens. Because counts were too low, some 16 rarely observed V segments, including chromosome 9 orphons, were excluded from the earlier analysis of around 590 of the donors. In an earlier analysis of around 600 of the donors, most TCR beta V segments were observed in productive rearrangements about 87% or about 30% of the time, broadly matching IMGT annotations. According to a later genetic analysis, donors in an Asian-associated ancestry cluster had fewer N-insertions in productive TCRs than the approximately 700-donor mean. A further reported finding was that TCR beta sequences accurately predicted the HLA-A and HLA-B alleles for most subjects in the first cohort. Correlated functional status among segregating V segments might be attributable to linkage disequilibrium, but an unknown experimental factor could not be ruled out. In a later analysis, 15,000 to 20,000 TCR beta sequences were associated with specific HLA alleles at a false discovery rate of 0.05. The only immune exposure information available for the cohort was CMV serostatus. A later analysis found that HLA-associated TCR beta chains were more clonally expanded and had lower generation probabilities than equally common non-associated chains. Assigning TCR associations to individual alleles was difficult when HLA alleles, especially DR and DQ, strongly co-occurred.

The cohort comprised some 680 healthy bone marrow donors. All cohort members were sampled while nominally healthy, although unrecorded immune exposures were likely present. The donor tested CMV seropositive, placing the donor among the roughly 300 seropositive members of the cohort. A peripheral blood sample was provided by each donor, and peripheral blood mononuclear cells were used for TCR beta sequencing. The Qiagen DNeasy Blood Extraction Kit was used to extract genomic DNA from the blood cell samples. This TCR was recovered from a man aged 18 to 29 in good health and CMV-seropositive. Input material: PBMCs.

CDR3 sequence: CAGKKRRFRAGVNTGELFF. The bases are TGCGCCGGTAAGAAACGGAGGTTCAGAGCGGGCGTTAACACCGGGGAGCTGTTTTTT. The V and J segments used are TRBV10-1 and TRBJ2-2; matching of 6 bases hints at TRBD2 as the D gene. The CDR3 measures 19 amino acids from cysteine to phenylalanine. Only the CDR3 portion is preserved as DNA: 57 bases, with reading frame beginning at the first base. The junction carries 30 bases between V and J, which are trimmed by 11 bases and 2 bases respectively. According to the germline V gene (reference sequence), CDR1 reads WNHNN and CDR2 reads SYGVQD.